This T cell receptor beta chain was captured in a study of T cell repertoires in cytomegalovirus infection. Study information: Signatures in public TCR beta sequences pointed to both CMV infection and matching HLA type. General study results and limits: Clonotypes of TCR beta that were HLA-C-restricted and CMV-specific dominated the ex vivo response.

This clonotype was counted ten times or more. The antigen is undetermined. This CDR3 region has 15 residues. Trimming left V 1 base short and J 2 bases short, with 11 bases between. Germline assignment: CDR1 SGHTA and CDR2 FQGNSA. TCRdb itself ran the reads through MiXCR, one entry per CDR3 protein. The table includes approximately 250,000 distinct CDR3 sequences, roughly 10% detected once. This TCR was sampled from a human donor in good health (CMV status not recorded). Some clones in this sample may be carry-over from other donors' samples. Specimen: PBMCs. The V call is TRBV7-2, the J call TRBJ1-2; D unclear. As DNA, the CDR3 is TGTGCCAGCAGCTTAGAGGCGGGCATAAACTATGGCTACACCTTC. The encoded protein is CASSLEAGINYGYTF.